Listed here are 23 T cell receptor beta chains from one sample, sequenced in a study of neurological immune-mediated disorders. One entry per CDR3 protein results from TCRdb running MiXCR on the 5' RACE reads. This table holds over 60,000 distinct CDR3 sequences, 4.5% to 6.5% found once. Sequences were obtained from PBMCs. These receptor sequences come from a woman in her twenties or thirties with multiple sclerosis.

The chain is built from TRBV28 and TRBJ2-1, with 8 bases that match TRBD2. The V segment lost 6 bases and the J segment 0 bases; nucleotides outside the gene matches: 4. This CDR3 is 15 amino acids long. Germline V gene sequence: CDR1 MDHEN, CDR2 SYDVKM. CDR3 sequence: CASRRGGSSYNEQFF. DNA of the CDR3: TGTGCCAGCAGACGGGGGGGCAGCTCCTACAATGAGCAGTTCTTC.

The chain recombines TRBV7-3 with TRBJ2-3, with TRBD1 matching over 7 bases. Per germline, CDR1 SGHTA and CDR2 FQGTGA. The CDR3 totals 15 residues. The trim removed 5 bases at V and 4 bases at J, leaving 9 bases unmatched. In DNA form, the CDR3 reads TGTGCCAGCAGCCACAGGGGAATGGCGGCAGATACGCAGTATTTT. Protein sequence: CASSHRGMAADTQYF.

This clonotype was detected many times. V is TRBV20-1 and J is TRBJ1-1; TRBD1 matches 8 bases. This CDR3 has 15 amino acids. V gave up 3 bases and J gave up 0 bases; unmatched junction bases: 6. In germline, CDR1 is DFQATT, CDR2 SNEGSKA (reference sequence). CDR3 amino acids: CSARQGASMNTEAFF. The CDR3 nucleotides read TGCAGTGCTAGGCAGGGGGCATCCATGAACACTGAAGCTTTCTTT.

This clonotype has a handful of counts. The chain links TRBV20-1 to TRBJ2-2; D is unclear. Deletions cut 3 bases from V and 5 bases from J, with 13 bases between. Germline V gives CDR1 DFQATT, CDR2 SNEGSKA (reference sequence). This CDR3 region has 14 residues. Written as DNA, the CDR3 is TGCAGTGCTAGTCTGTCCTACGGGACCGGGGAGCTGTTTTTT. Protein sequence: CSASLSYGTGELFF.

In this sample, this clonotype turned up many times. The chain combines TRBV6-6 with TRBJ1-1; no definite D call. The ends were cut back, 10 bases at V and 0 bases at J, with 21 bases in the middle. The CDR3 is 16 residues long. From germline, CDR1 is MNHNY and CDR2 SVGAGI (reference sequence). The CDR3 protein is CATVASQIFMNTEAFF. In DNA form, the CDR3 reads TGTGCCACCGTGGCTTCTCAGATTTTCATGAACACTGAAGCTTTCTTT.

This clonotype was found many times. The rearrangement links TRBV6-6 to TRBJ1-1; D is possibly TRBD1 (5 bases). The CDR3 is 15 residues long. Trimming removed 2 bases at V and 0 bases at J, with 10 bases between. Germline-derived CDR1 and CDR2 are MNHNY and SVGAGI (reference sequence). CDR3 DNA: TGTGCCAGCAGTTACAGGGGACCCATGAACACTGAAGCTTTCTTT. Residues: CASSYRGPMNTEAFF.

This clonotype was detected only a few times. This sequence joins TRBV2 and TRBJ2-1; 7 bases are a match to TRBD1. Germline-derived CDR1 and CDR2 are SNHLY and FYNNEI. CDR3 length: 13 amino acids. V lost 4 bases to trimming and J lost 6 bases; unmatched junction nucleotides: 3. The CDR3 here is CASSVYRGNEQFF. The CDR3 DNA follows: TGTGCCAGCAGTGTTTACAGGGGCAATGAGCAGTTCTTC.

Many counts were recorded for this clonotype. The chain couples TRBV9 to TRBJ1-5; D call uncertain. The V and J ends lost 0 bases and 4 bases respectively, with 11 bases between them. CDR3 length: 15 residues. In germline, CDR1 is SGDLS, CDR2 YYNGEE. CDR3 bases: TGTGCCAGCAGCGTAGGCTCGGGGAAAAATCAGCCCCAGCATTTT. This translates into CASSVGSGKNQPQHF.

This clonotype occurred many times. DNA for the CDR3: TGTGCCAGCAGCTTGTCGGGGGAATCCTTCTATGGCTACACCTTC. This gives the protein CASSLSGESFYGYTF. This chain connects TRBV5-5 to TRBJ1-2, with D maybe TRBD1 (5 bases). CDR3 length: 15 amino acids. Trimming removed 1 base at V and 4 bases at J, with 14 bases between. Germline loops: CDR1 SGHKS, CDR2 YYEKEE (reference sequence).

The CDR3 region has the DNA TGTGCCAGCACGTTAAAGGAAAACACTGAAGCTTTCTTT. Its protein is CASTLKENTEAFF. The chain employs TRBV2 and TRBJ1-1, with no clear D. The CDR3 runs 13 residues. The germline V gene has CDR1 SNHLY and CDR2 FYNNEI. Trimming took off 7 bases at V and 2 bases at J, with 11 bases between the two ends.

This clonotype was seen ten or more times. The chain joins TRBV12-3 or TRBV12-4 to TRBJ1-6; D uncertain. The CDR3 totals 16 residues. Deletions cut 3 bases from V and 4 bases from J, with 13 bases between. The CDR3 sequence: CASSLGRPQYNSPLHF. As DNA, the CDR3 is TGTGCCAGCAGTTTGGGGAGGCCCCAATATAATTCACCCCTCCACTTT.

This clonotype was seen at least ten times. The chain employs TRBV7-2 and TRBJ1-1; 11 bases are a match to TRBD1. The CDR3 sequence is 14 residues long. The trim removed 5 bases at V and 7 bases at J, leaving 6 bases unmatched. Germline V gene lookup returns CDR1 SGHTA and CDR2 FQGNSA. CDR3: CASSEGQGAGEAFF. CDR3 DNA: TGTGCCAGCAGCGAAGGACAGGGGGCGGGTGAAGCTTTCTTT.

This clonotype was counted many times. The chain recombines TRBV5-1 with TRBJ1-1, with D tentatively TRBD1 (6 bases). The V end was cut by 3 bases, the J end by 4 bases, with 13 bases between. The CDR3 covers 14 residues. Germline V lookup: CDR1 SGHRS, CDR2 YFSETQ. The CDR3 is CASSSGERGTEAFF. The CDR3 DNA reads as TGCGCCAGCAGCTCAGGGGAGAGGGGCACTGAAGCTTTCTTT.

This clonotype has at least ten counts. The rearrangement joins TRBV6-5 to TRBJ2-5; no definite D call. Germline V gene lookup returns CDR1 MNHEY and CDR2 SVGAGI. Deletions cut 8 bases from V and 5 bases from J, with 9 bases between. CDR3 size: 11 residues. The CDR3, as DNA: TGTGCCAGCGGGTTACATGAGACCCAGTACTTC. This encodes CASGLHETQYF.

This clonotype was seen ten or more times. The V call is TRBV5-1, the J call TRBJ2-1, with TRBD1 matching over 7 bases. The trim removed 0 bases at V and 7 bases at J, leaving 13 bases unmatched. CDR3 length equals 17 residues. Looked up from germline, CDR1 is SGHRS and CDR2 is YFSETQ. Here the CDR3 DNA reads TGCGCCAGCAGCTTGGCCGAACAGGGGAAGGGTAGTAATGAGCAGTTCTTC. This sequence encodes CASSLAEQGKGSNEQFF. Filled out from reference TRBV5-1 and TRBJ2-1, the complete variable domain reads KAGVTQTPRYLIKTRGQQVTLSCSPISGHRSVSWYQQTPGQGLQFLFEYFSETQRNKGNFPGRFSGRQFSNSRSEMNVSTLELGDSALYLCASSLAEQGKGSNEQFFGPGTRLTVL.

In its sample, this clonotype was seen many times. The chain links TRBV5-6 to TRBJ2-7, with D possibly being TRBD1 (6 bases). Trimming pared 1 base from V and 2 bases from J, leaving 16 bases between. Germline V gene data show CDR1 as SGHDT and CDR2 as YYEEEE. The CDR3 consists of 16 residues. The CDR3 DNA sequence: TGTGCCAGCAGCTTGTTGGGCCAGGGGATACCCTACGAGCAGTACTTC. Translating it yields CASSLLGQGIPYEQYF.

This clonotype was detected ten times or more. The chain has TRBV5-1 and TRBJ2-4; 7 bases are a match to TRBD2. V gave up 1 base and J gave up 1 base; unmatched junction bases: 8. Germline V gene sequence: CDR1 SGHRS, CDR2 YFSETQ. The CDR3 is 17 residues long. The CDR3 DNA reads TGCGCCAGCAGCTTGAGTCGGCGGGAGTCGGCCAAAAACATTCAGTACTTC. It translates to CASSLSRRESAKNIQYF.

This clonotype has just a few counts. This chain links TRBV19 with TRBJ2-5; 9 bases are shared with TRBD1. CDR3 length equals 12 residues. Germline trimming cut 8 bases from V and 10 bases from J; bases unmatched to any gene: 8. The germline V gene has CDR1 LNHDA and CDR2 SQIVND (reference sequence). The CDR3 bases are TGTGCCAGTGGGACAGGGCGTCAGGGCCAGTACTTC. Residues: CASGTGRQGQYF.

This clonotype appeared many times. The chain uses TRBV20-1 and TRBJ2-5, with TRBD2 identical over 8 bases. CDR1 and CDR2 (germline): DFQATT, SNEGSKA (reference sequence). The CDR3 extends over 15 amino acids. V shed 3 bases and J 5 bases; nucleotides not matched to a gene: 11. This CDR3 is CSARGVGRAAETQYF. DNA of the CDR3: TGCAGTGCTAGGGGGGTCGGGAGGGCCGCTGAGACCCAGTACTTC.

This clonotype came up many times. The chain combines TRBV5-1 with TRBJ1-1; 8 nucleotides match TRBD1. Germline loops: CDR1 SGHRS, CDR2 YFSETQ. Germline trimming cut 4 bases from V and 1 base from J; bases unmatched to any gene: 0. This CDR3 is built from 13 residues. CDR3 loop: CASSDRGNTEAFF. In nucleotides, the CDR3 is TGCGCCAGCAGCGACAGGGGGAACACTGAAGCTTTCTTT. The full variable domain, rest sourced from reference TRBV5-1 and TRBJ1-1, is KAGVTQTPRYLIKTRGQQVTLSCSPISGHRSVSWYQQTPGQGLQFLFEYFSETQRNKGNFPGRFSGRQFSNSRSEMNVSTLELGDSALYLCASSDRGNTEAFFGQGTRLTVV.

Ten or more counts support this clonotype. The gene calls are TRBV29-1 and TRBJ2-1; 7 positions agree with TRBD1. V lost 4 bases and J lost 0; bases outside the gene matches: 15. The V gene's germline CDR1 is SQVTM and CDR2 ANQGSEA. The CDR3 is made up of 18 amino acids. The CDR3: CSVVGTVSGPSSYNEQFF. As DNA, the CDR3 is TGCAGCGTTGTGGGGACAGTAAGCGGACCGAGCTCCTACAATGAGCAGTTCTTC.

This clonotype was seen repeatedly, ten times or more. The CDR3 loop reads CASSFSGRDEQYF. The CDR3 bases are TGTGCCAGCAGCTTTTCCGGGAGGGACGAGCAGTACTTC. The chain carries TRBV7-2 and TRBJ2-7, with 8 bases aligning to TRBD2. Germline V CDR1 and CDR2: SGHTA, FQGNSA. J lost 5 bases, V lost 3 bases, and 3 bases had no gene match. CDR3 length equals 13 residues.

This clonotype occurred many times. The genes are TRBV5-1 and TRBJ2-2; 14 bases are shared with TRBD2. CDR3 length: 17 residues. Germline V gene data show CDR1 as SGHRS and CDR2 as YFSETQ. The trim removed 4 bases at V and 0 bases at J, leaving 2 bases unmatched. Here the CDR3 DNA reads TGCGCCAGCAGCAGGGGACTAGCGGGAGCGAACACCGGGGAGCTGTTTTTT. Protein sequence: CASSRGLAGANTGELFF. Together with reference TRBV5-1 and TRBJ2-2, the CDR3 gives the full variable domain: KAGVTQTPRYLIKTRGQQVTLSCSPISGHRSVSWYQQTPGQGLQFLFEYFSETQRNKGNFPGRFSGRQFSNSRSEMNVSTLELGDSALYLCASSRGLAGANTGELFFGEGSRLTVL.